This T cell receptor beta chain was sequenced during a study of blood T cell repertoires in COVID-19. The repertoire was sequenced with immunoSEQ multiplex PCR; TCRdb's copy has only in-frame clones and lacks some. The sample lists 85,000 to 95,000 clones; about 83% were seen once. CDR3 size: 14 residues. CDR1 MNHNY and CDR2 SVGAGI come from the germline V gene (reference sequence). J was trimmed by 6 bases and V by 1 base; bases with no gene match: 3. Sequencing was carried out using peripheral blood. The TCR originated in a human donor in a cohort sampled during active COVID-19. J is TRBJ1-2 and V is TRBV6-6; 9 bases are a match to TRBD1. The CDR3 sequence: CASSYYGTGNGYTF. The CDR3 region has the DNA TGTGCCAGCAGTTACTATGGGACAGGGAATGGCTACACCTTC.